The 13 T cell receptor beta chains given below trace back to one sample, sequenced in a study of post-analysis software for immune sequencing data (dated by TCRdb to about 2015). These receptors' antigens are unknown. The full study reports these points: Significantly higher frequencies in patients than in controls were found for several TRBV segments, including TRBV5-6, TRBV5-1 and TRBV20-1.

Libraries were made using PCR. Sequencing relied on an Illumina HiSeq 2500. To reduce PCR and sequencing biases, unique molecular identifiers were incorporated into the TCR beta cDNA libraries. TCRdb trimmed the raw reads at Q25, called clones with MiXCR and kept productive beta chains. One record per CDR3 amino acid sequence lists the most common genes and DNA. Recorded for this sample are 450,000 to 700,000 distinct CDR3 sequences; roughly two fifths of them occurred a single time. The top ten hold 1.5% to 2% of the sample. Sequencing was done on a sample of blood. These receptors were collected from a girl between 10 and 17 years old with multiple sclerosis.

This clonotype came up a few times. The rearrangement joins TRBV20-1 to TRBJ2-3; 9 nucleotides agree with TRBD2. The CDR3 is 15 residues long. V lost 1 base to trimming and J lost 2 bases; unmatched junction nucleotides: 4. Germline assignment: CDR1 DFQATT and CDR2 SNEGSKA (reference sequence). In DNA form, the CDR3 reads TGCAGTGCTAGAGCTAGCGGGGAAATCACAGATACGCAGTATTTT. The encoded protein is CSARASGEITDTQYF.

V usage is TRBV10-3 and J usage is TRBJ2-5, with a weak D call TRBD2 (6 bases). Trimming removed 3 bases from V and 11 bases from J, with 22 bases in between. Per the germline V gene, CDR1 is ENHRY and CDR2 is SYGVKD. CDR3 length: 15 amino acids. CDR3 coding DNA: TGTGCCATCAGTGAAAGGGTAGCCGCGTCGGGGGAGCAGTACTTC. As protein: CAISERVAASGEQYF.

The V call is TRBV5-6, the J call TRBJ2-7; D remains ambiguous. CDR1 SGHDT and CDR2 YYEEEE come from the germline V gene. There are 14 residues in the CDR3. The ends were cut back, 1 base at V and 3 bases at J, with 11 bases in the middle. The DNA of the CDR3 is TGTGCCAGCAGCTTGATCAACAGACGCTACGAGCAGTACTTC. Translation: CASSLINRRYEQYF.

This sequence joins TRBV10-3 and TRBJ1-2; 9 bases are a match to TRBD1. The CDR3 has 17 residues. The germline V gene encodes CDR1 ENHRY and CDR2 SYGVKD. J gave up 8 bases and V 8 bases, and 21 bases lay outside the gene matches. The CDR3 loop is CAIRSQGQGFPSGGYTF. CDR3 nucleotide sequence: TGTGCCATCCGCTCTCAGGGACAGGGCTTTCCGTCGGGAGGCTACACCTTC.

The CDR3 sequence: CASSAGAGELFF. CDR3 sequence (DNA): TGTGCCAGCAGTGCAGGGGCCGGGGAGCTGTTTTTT. V gene TRBV9 combines with J gene TRBJ2-2; tentatively, D is TRBD1 (6 bases). This CDR3 has 12 residues. CDR1 and CDR2 (germline): SGDLS, YYNGEE. The germline V and J ends were trimmed by 5 bases and 6 bases, with 8 bases remaining between them. The full variable domain, its missing parts supplied by reference TRBV9 and TRBJ2-2, is DSGVTQTPKHLITATGQRVTLRCSPRSGDLSVYWYQQSLDQGLQFLIQYYNGEERAKGNILERFSAQQFPDLHSELNLSSLELGDSALYFCASSAGAGELFFGEGSRLTVL.

V gene TRBV4-1 combines with J gene TRBJ1-4; 8 bases are shared with TRBD1. V shed 5 bases, J shed 0 bases, and the junction held 8 bases outside the gene matches. In germline, CDR1 is MGHRA, CDR2 YSYEKL. CDR3 length: 17 residues. DNA for the CDR3: TGCGCCAGCAGCAGACAGGGGCGAGGGACAACTAATGAAAAACTGTTTTTT. Protein sequence: CASSRQGRGTTNEKLFF.

This clonotype has more than one count but fewer than ten. The chain carries TRBV2 and TRBJ1-2; 8 bases fit TRBD1. The CDR3 is made up of 14 amino acids. Germline-derived CDR1 and CDR2 are SNHLY and FYNNEI. V lost 3 bases, J lost 8 bases, and 8 bases stayed unmatched. The CDR3 DNA reads TGTGCCAGCAGTGAGCGCAGGGGGCAAAAAGGCTACACCTTC. It specifies CASSERRGQKGYTF.

The chain is built from TRBV12-3 or TRBV12-4 and TRBJ2-5; D possibly corresponds to TRBD2 (5 bases). This CDR3 has 13 residues. Trimming stripped 8 bases from V and 4 bases from J, with 14 bases between. The CDR3 sequence is CASQGYRGETQYF. In DNA form, the CDR3 reads TGTGCCAGCCAAGGCTACCGGGGAGAGACCCAGTACTTC.

The V and J genes are TRBV6-1 and TRBJ1-5; 10 nucleotides match TRBD1. The CDR3 has 14 amino acids. Trimming took 8 bases from V and 2 from J; bases not matched to a gene: 3. Germline V gene data show CDR1 as MNHNS and CDR2 as SASEGT. CDR3 sequence: CASAGTGGNQPQHF. The CDR3 coding sequence is TGTGCCAGCGCCGGGACAGGGGGCAATCAGCCCCAGCATTTT.

The genes are TRBV9 and TRBJ2-1, with D perhaps TRBD2 (5 bases). The ends were cut back, 6 bases at V and 9 bases at J, with 10 bases in the middle. The length of the CDR3 is 11 residues. CDR1 is SGDLS and CDR2 is YYNGEE in the germline V gene. The CDR3 protein is CASNTRGEQFF. In DNA form, the CDR3 reads TGTGCCAGCAACACTCGGGGTGAGCAGTTCTTC.

The CDR3 loop reads CASSQVEGDWAPPDTQYF. CDR3 DNA sequence: TGTGCCAGCAGCCAAGTGGAGGGGGATTGGGCCCCACCAGATACGCAGTATTTT. The V gene is TRBV3-1, the J gene TRBJ2-3; D assignment may be TRBD1 or TRBD2 (6 bases each). Per the germline V gene, CDR1 is LGHDT and CDR2 is YNNKEL (reference sequence). The V gene lost 1 base and the J gene lost 4 bases, with 21 bases spanning the gap. The CDR3 has 18 residues.

This chain uses TRBV10-3 with TRBJ2-7; 11 nucleotides match TRBD2. The V gene's germline CDR1 is ENHRY and CDR2 SYGVKD. This CDR3 comprises 17 residues. J gave up 1 base and V 4 bases, and 9 bases lay outside the gene matches. The CDR3 DNA reads as TGTGCCATCAGTGCGGGTAGCGGGAGGGAGAGGTCCTACGAGCAGTACTTC. This gives the protein CAISAGSGRERSYEQYF.

The rearrangement joins TRBV10-1 to TRBJ2-7; 12 bases are shared with TRBD2. CDR3 length: 17 amino acids. Per the germline V gene, CDR1 is WNHNN and CDR2 is SYGVQD (reference sequence). The trim removed 7 bases at V and 4 bases at J, leaving 14 bases unmatched. The CDR3 spells CASTGLAGGLDLYEQYF. DNA of the CDR3: TGCGCCAGCACCGGGCTAGCGGGAGGGCTGGATCTATACGAGCAGTACTTC.